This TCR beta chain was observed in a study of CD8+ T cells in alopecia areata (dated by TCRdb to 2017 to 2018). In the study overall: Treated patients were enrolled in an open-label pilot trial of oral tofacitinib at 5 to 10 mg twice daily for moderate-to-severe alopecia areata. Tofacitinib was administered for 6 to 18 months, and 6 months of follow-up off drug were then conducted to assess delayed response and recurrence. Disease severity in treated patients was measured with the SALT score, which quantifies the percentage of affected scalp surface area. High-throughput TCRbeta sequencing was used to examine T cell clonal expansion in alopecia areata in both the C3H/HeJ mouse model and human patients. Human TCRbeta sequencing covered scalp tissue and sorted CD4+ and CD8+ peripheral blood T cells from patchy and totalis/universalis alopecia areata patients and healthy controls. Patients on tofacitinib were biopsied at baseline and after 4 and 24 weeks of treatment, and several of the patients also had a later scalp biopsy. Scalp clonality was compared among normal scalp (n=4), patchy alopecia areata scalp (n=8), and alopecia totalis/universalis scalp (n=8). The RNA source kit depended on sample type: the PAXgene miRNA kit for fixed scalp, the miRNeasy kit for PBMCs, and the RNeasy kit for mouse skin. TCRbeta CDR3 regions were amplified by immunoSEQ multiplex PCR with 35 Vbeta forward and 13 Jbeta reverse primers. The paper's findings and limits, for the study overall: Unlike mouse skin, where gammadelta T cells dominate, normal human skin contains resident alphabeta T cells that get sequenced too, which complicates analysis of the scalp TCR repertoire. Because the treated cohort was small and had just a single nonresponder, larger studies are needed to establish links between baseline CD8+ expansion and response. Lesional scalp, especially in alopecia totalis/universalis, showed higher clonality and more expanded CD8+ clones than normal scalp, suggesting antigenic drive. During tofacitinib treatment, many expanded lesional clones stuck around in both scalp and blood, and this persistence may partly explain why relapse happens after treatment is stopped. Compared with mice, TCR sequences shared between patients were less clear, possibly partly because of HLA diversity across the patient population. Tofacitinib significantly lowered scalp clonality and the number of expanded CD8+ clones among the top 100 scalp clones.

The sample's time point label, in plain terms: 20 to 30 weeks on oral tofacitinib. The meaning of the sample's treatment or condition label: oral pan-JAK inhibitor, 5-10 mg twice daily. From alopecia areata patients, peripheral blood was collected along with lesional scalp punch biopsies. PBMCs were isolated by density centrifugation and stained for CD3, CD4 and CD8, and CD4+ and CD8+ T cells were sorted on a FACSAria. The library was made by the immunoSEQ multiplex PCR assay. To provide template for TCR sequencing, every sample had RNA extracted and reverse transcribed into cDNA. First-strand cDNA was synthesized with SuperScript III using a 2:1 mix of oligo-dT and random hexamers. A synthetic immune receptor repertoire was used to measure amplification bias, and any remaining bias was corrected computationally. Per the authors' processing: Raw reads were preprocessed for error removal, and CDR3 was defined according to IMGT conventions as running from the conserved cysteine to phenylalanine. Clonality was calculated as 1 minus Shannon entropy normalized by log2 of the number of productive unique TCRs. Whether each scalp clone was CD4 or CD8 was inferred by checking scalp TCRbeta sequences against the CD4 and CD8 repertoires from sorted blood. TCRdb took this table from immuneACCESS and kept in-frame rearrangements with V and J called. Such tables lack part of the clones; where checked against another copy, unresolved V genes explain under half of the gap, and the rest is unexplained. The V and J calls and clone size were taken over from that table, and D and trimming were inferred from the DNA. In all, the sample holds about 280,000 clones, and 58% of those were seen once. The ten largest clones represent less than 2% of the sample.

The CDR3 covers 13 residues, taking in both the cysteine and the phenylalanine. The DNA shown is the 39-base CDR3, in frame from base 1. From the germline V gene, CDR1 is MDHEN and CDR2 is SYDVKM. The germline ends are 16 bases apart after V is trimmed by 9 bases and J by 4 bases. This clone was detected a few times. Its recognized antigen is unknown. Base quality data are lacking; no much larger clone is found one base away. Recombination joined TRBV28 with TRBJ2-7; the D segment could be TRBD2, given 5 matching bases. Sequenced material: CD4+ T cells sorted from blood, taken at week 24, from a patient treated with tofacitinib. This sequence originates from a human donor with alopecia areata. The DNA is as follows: TGTGCCAGAAAAGCCGGGGAGATTTACGAGCAGTACTTC. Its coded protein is CARKAGEIYEQYF.